Below, one TCR beta chain is given with its context. The antigen is undetermined. Donors likely had unrecorded immune exposures despite being nominally healthy when sampled. The data were obtained in a study of cytomegalovirus exposure and HLA in healthy donors. For the study at large: As released early, the data held 70 million to 100 million unique TCRs from HLA-typed donors.

The CDR3 has 16 residues. Germline CDR1 is SNHLY and CDR2 is FYNNEI. V shed 3 bases, J shed 5 bases, and the junction held 10 bases outside the gene matches. It was with 60 Vbeta and 13 Jbeta primers that the PCR ran. Produced via immunoSEQ multiplex PCR; TCRdb's table is partial and in-frame only. The sample totals about 130,000 clones. Study-wide results and limits: Indistinguishability led to the exclusion of some V segments, TRBV6-2 and TRBV6-3 included.

This TCR derives from a woman aged 60-75 years in good health and CMV-seronegative. The chain links TRBV2 to TRBJ2-5; 9 positions match TRBD2. The material sequenced was PBMCs. Here the CDR3 DNA reads TGTGCCAGCAGTGACATAGGGCGGGGGGGCCGGGAGACCCAGTACTTC. Protein sequence: CASSDIGRGGRETQYF. Supplemented by reference TRBV2 and TRBJ2-5, the full variable domain reads EPEVTQTPSHQVTQMGQEVILRCVPISNHLYFYWYRQILGQKVEFLVSFYNNEISEKSEIFDDQFSVERPDGSNFTLKIRSTKLEDSAMYFCASSDIGRGGRETQYFGPGTRLLVL.